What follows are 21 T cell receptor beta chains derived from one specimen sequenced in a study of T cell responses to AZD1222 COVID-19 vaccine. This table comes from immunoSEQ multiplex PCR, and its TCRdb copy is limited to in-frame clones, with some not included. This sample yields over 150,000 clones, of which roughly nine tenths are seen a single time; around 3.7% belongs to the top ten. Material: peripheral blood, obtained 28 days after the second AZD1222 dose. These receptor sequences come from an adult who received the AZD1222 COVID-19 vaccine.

The CDR3 DNA is TGTGCCAGCAGCTTAGGGGCTAGCTCCTACAATGAGCAGTTCTTC. Translating it yields CASSLGASSYNEQFF. The chain recombines TRBV7-3 with TRBJ2-1; D possibly corresponds to TRBD1 (5 bases). The CDR3 sequence is 15 residues long. V dropped 2 bases and J dropped 0 bases, with 8 bases sitting between them. Germline CDR1 and CDR2: SGHTA and FQGTGA.

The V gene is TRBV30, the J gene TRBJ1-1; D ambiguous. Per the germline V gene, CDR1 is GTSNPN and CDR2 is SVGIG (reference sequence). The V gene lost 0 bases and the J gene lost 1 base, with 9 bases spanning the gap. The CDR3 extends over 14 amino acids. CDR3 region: CAWSVSSGNTEAFF. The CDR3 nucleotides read TGTGCCTGGAGTGTAAGTTCAGGGAACACTGAAGCTTTCTTT.

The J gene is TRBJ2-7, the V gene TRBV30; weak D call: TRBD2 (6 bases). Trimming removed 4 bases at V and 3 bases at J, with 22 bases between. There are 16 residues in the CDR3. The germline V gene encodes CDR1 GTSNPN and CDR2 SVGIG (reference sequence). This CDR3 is CAWTYRQTRPLYEQYF. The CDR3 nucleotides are TGTGCCTGGACATACCGACAGACTAGACCGCTCTACGAGCAGTACTTC.

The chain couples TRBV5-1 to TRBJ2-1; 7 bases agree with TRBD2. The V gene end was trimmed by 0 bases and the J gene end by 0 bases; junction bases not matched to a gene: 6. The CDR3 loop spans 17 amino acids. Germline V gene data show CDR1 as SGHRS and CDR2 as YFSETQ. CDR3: CASSLAPGGSSYNEQFF. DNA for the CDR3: TGCGCCAGCAGCTTGGCTCCGGGGGGTAGCTCCTACAATGAGCAGTTCTTC.

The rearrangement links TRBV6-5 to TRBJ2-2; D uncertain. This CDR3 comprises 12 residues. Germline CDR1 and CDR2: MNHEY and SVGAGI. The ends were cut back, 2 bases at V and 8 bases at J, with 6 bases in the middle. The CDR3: CASSYGVGELFF. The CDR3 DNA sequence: TGTGCCAGCAGTTACGGGGTGGGGGAGCTGTTTTTT.

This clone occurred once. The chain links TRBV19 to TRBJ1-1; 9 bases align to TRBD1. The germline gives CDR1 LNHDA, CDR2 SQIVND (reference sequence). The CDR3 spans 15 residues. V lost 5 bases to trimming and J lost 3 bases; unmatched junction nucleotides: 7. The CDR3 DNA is TGTGCCAGTAGTGCGGGACAGGGAGGGTACACTGAAGCTTTCTTT. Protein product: CASSAGQGGYTEAFF.

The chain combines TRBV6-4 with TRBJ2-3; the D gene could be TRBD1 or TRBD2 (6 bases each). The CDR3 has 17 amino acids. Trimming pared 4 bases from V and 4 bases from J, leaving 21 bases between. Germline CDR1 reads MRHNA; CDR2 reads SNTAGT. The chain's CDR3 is CASSATRFKGGADTQYF. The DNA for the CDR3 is TGTGCCAGCAGTGCCACGCGGTTTAAGGGGGGAGCAGATACGCAGTATTTT.

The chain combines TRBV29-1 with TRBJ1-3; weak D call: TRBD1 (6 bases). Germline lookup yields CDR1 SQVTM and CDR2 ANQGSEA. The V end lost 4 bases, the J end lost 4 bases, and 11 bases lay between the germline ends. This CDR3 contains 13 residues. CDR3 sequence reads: CSVGDKKGNTIYF. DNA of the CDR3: TGCAGCGTTGGGGACAAGAAGGGAAACACCATATATTTT.

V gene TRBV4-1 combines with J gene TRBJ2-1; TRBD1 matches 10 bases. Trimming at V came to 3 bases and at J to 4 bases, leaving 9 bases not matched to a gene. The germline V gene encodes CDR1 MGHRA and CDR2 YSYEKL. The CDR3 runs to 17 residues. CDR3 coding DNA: TGCGCCAGCAGCCATCCCGGGACAGGGGCGATTTACAATGAGCAGTTCTTC. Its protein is CASSHPGTGAIYNEQFF.

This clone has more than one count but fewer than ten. The CDR3 spells CASLSTGFYGYTF. The CDR3 nucleotides are TGTGCCAGCCTTTCTACAGGTTTTTATGGCTACACCTTC. The rearrangement uses TRBV28 and TRBJ1-2, with D possibly TRBD1 on 5 matching bases. V lost 8 bases to trimming and J lost 5 bases, with 15 bases between them. There are 13 residues in the CDR3. The germline gives CDR1 MDHEN, CDR2 SYDVKM.

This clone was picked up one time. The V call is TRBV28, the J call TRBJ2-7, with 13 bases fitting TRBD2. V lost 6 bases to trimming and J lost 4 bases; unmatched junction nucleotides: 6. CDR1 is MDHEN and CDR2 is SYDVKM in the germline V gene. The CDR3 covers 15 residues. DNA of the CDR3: TGTGCCAGCAGCTTAAAACTAGCGGGAGGGTACGAGCAGTACTTC. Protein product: CASSLKLAGGYEQYF.

The CDR3 here is CASRGRGSYNEQFF. The DNA for the CDR3 is TGCGCCAGCAGAGGTAGGGGCTCCTACAATGAGCAGTTCTTC. The chain is built from TRBV5-1 and TRBJ2-1, with D possibly being TRBD1 (5 bases). Germline loops: CDR1 SGHRS, CDR2 YFSETQ. V lost 5 bases, J lost 0 bases, and 9 bases lay in between. The CDR3 spans 14 residues. Full variable domain (rest looked up from reference TRBV5-1 and TRBJ2-1): KAGVTQTPRYLIKTRGQQVTLSCSPISGHRSVSWYQQTPGQGLQFLFEYFSETQRNKGNFPGRFSGRQFSNSRSEMNVSTLELGDSALYLCASRGRGSYNEQFFGPGTRLTVL.

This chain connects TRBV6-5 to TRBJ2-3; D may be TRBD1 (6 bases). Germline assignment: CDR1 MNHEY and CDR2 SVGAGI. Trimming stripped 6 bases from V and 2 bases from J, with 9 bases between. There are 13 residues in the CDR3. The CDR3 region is CASRTGNTDTQYF. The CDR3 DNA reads TGTGCCAGCAGAACAGGGAACACAGATACGCAGTATTTT.

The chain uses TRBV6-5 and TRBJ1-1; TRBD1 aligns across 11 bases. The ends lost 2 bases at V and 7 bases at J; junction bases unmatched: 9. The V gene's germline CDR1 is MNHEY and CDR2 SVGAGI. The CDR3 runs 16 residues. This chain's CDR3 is CASSYLGQGARIEAFF. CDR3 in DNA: TGTGCCAGCAGTTACCTAGGACAGGGGGCGAGAATTGAAGCTTTCTTT.

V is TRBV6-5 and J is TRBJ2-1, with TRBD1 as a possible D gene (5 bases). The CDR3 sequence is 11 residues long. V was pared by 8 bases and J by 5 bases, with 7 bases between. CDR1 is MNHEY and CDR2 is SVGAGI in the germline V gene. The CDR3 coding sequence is TGTGCCAGCCTAGGGGACAATGAGCAGTTCTTC. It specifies CASLGDNEQFF.

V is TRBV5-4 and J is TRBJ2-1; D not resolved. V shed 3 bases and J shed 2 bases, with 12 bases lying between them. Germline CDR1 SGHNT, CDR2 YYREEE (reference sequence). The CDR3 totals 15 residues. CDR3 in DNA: TGTGCCAGCAGCTCGTCCGGGCCGACCTACAATGAGCAGTTCTTC. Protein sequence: CASSSSGPTYNEQFF.

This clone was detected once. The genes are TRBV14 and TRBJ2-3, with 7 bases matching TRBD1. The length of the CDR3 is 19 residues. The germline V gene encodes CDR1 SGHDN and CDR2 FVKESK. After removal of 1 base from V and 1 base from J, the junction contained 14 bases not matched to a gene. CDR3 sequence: CASSQGLGQQAVGTDTQYF. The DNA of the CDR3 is TGTGCCAGCAGCCAAGGTTTGGGACAGCAGGCCGTTGGCACAGATACGCAGTATTTT.

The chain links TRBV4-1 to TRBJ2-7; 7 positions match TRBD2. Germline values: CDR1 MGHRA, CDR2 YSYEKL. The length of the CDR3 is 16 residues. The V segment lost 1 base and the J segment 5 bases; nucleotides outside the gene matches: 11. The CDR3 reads CASSQGGRERFHEQYF. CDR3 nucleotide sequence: TGCGCCAGCAGCCAAGGTGGGAGGGAGCGTTTCCACGAGCAGTACTTC.

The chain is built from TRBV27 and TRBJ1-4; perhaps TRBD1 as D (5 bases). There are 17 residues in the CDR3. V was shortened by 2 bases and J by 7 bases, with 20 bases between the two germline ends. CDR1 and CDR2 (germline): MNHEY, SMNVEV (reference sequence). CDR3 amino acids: CASSLHGREGRGEKLFF. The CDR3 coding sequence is TGTGCCAGCAGTTTACATGGGAGGGAGGGGAGAGGTGAAAAACTGTTTTTT.

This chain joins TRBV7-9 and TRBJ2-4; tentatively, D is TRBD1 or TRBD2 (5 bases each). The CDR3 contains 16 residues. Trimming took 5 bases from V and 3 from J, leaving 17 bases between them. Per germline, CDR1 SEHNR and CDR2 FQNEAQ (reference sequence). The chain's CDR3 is CASSPDMTRGKNIQYF. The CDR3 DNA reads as TGTGCCAGCAGCCCCGACATGACGAGGGGCAAAAACATTCAGTACTTC.

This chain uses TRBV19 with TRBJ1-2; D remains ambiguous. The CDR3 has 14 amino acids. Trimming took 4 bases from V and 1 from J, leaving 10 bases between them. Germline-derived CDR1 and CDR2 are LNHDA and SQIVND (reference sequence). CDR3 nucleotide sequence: TGTGCCAGTAGTACGCACAGAGATAACTATGGCTACACCTTC. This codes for CASSTHRDNYGYTF.